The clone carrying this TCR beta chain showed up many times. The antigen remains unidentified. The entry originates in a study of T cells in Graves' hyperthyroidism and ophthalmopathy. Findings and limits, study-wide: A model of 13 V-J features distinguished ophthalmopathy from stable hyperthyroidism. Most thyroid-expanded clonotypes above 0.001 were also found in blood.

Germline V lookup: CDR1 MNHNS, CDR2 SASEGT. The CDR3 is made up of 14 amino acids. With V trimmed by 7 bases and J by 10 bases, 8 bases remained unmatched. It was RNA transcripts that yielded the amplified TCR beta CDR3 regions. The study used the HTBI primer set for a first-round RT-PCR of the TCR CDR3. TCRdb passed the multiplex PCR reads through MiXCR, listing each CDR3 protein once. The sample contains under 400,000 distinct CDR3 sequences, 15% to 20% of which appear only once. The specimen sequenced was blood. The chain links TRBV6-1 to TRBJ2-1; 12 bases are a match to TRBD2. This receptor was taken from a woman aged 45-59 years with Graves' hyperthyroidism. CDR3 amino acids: CASTGLAGAKEQFF. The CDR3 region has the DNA TGTGCCAGCACGGGACTAGCGGGTGCAAAAGAGCAGTTCTTC.